Presented here are 19 T cell receptor beta chains from one specimen sequenced in a study of CD8+ T cells in alopecia areata. The treatment: oral pan-JAK inhibitor, 5-10 mg twice daily. Extracted RNA was reverse transcribed, and the resulting cDNA served as sequencing template. The data were produced by immunoSEQ multiplex PCR, yet TCRdb's version contains in-frame clones alone and is incomplete. Altogether 150,000 to 250,000 clones are present, 45% to 75% being singletons, with the ten largest covering less than 4%. Sample: CD4+ T cells sorted from blood, taken at week 4, from a patient treated with tofacitinib. Receptors originate from a human donor with alopecia areata.

This clone has just a few counts. The chain recombines TRBV5-6 with TRBJ1-1; no clear D gene. Trimming took 0 bases from V and 0 from J, leaving 15 bases between them. Germline V gene sequence: CDR1 SGHDT, CDR2 YYEEEE. The CDR3 sequence is 17 residues long. CDR3 residues: CASSLAAWSDMNTEAFF. The CDR3, as DNA: TGTGCCAGCAGCTTGGCGGCTTGGTCAGACATGAACACTGAAGCTTTCTTT.

The V call is TRBV30, the J call TRBJ1-2; D is unclear. The CDR3 is 15 amino acids. The V and J ends lost 0 bases and 2 bases respectively, with 13 bases between them. Germline V CDR1 and CDR2: GTSNPN, SVGIG (reference sequence). This CDR3 is CAWSVGRDSNYGYTF. The CDR3 DNA follows: TGTGCCTGGAGTGTAGGAAGGGATTCCAACTATGGCTACACCTTC.

The chain couples TRBV10-3 to TRBJ2-1, with 11 positions matching TRBD2. V was pared by 4 bases and J by 7 bases, with 9 bases of the junction left unmatched. CDR3 length: 16 residues. Germline V CDR1 and CDR2: ENHRY, SYGVKD. DNA of the CDR3: TGTGCCATCAGTGTTAGCGGGGGGGCATGGGAGAATGAGCAGTTCTTC. Protein: CAISVSGGAWENEQFF.

In this sample, this clone turned up a few times. This chain uses TRBV29-1 with TRBJ1-2, with D perhaps matching TRBD1 (6 bases). Germline CDR1 reads SQVTM; CDR2 reads ANQGSEA. CDR3 size: 13 residues. V gave up 5 bases and J gave up 1 base, with 11 bases separating them. The CDR3 DNA follows: TGCAGCGTTCCGGACAGTCTTAACTATGGCTACACCTTC. This sequence encodes CSVPDSLNYGYTF.

This clone was seen a single time. The gene calls are TRBV14 and TRBJ1-1, with a tentative D call TRBD1 (6 bases). There are 14 residues in the CDR3. Looked up from germline, CDR1 is SGHDN and CDR2 is FVKESK. The ends were cut back, 1 base at V and 5 bases at J, with 11 bases in the middle. The CDR3 DNA follows: TGTGCCAGCAGCCAAGGGGGGCGCTGGACTGAAGCTTTCTTT. Its protein is CASSQGGRWTEAFF.

The chain carries TRBV5-1 and TRBJ2-3; D gene ambiguous. This CDR3 is built from 14 residues. The germline gives CDR1 SGHRS, CDR2 YFSETQ. V was clipped by 2 bases and J by 5 bases, with 12 bases between them. CDR3 sequence: CASSFTVWGDTQYF. CDR3 sequence (DNA): TGCGCCAGCAGCTTCACCGTTTGGGGAGATACGCAGTATTTT.

This clone was picked up a small number of times. V gene TRBV19 combines with J gene TRBJ2-1, with 11 positions matching TRBD2. The CDR3 length is 15 residues. The V segment lost 6 bases and the J segment 7 bases; nucleotides outside the gene matches: 8. Per germline, CDR1 LNHDA and CDR2 SQIVND (reference sequence). CDR3 sequence (DNA): TGTGCCAGTAGGCCGCGTCGACTAGCGGGAAATGAGCAGTTCTTC. Translated: CASRPRRLAGNEQFF.

This clone was detected ten times or more. The chain is built from TRBV10-3 and TRBJ1-4; TRBD1 matches at 9 bases. The ends lost 0 bases at V and 11 bases at J; junction bases unmatched: 1. This CDR3 region has 13 residues. CDR1 and CDR2 (germline): ENHRY, SYGVKD. The CDR3 here is CAISESTGGKLFF. CDR3 in DNA: TGTGCCATCAGTGAGTCGACAGGGGGGAAACTGTTTTTT.

This clone was seen more than once but under ten times. V gene TRBV15 combines with J gene TRBJ1-6; D may be TRBD1 (6 bases). This CDR3 is 14 amino acids long. V lost 6 bases, J lost 0 bases, and 6 bases lay in between. Germline V lookup: CDR1 LNHNV, CDR2 YYDKDF (reference sequence). The DNA of the CDR3 is TGTGCCACCAGGGACAGCTCCTATAATTCACCCCTCCACTTT. This codes for CATRDSSYNSPLHF.

A few counts support this clone. CDR3 amino acids: CSVETGGGEKLFF. The CDR3 bases are TGCAGCGTAGAGACAGGGGGTGGTGAAAAACTGTTTTTT. V gene TRBV29-1 combines with J gene TRBJ1-4; 9 bases are a match to TRBD1. CDR1 is SQVTM, CDR2 ANQGSEA, per germline. CDR3 length: 13 amino acids. The J segment lost 7 bases and the V segment lost 6 bases, leaving 6 bases of the junction unmatched.

The CDR3 spells CASSYSIGGTQYF. The DNA of the CDR3 is TGTGCCAGCAGTTACTCGATTGGTGGGACCCAGTACTTC. This chain links TRBV6-6 with TRBJ2-5; D not certain. CDR1 and CDR2 (germline): MNHNY, SVGAGI (reference sequence). V dropped 0 bases and J dropped 7 bases, with 9 bases sitting between them. The CDR3 length is 13 residues.

J is TRBJ1-1 and V is TRBV15; no firm D call. This CDR3 region has 14 residues. The germline CDR1 and CDR2 sequences are LNHNV and YYDKDF (reference sequence). The V end was cut by 1 base, the J end by 5 bases, with 11 bases between. This CDR3 reads CATSRGGEGTEAFF. CDR3 DNA: TGTGCCACCAGCAGAGGGGGAGAAGGTACTGAAGCTTTCTTT.

This rearrangement joins TRBV29-1 to TRBJ2-5; D might be TRBD1 (6 bases). CDR1 and CDR2 (germline): SQVTM, ANQGSEA. With 2 bases removed from V and 4 bases from J, the gap between germline ends came to 8 bases. CDR3 length: 12 amino acids. The chain's CDR3 is CSVERGSETQYF. DNA for the CDR3: TGCAGCGTTGAAAGGGGGTCAGAGACCCAGTACTTC.

The rearrangement joins TRBV20-1 to TRBJ1-1, with TRBD1 matching 9 bases. The CDR3 has 11 residues. Looked up from germline, CDR1 is DFQATT and CDR2 is SNEGSKA (reference sequence). V shed 3 bases, J shed 11 bases, and the junction held 4 bases outside the gene matches. The DNA of the CDR3 is TGCAGTGCTAGTGGACAGGGGAGGGCTTTCTTT. It specifies CSASGQGRAFF.

CDR3 sequence (DNA): TGTGCCAGCATGAGAGGAAGTGATGAGCAGTACTTC. This sequence encodes CASMRGSDEQYF. V and J are TRBV6-5 and TRBJ2-7; no firm D call. The germline V and J ends were trimmed by 7 bases and 7 bases, with 14 bases remaining between them. Germline CDR1 reads MNHEY; CDR2 reads SVGAGI. The CDR3 is 12 amino acids.

This clone has only a few counts. The chain is built from TRBV15 and TRBJ1-1; D call uncertain. Germline V lookup: CDR1 LNHNV, CDR2 YYDKDF (reference sequence). There are 11 residues in the CDR3. Trimming stripped 2 bases from V and 8 bases from J, with 6 bases between. The CDR3 DNA reads TGTGCCACCAGCAGATACGGGGAAGCTTTCTTT. Its translation is CATSRYGEAFF.

This chain connects TRBV2 to TRBJ1-5; D not certain. The CDR3 length is 14 residues. V was cut by 6 bases and J by 9 bases, with 18 bases left in between. The germline V gene encodes CDR1 SNHLY and CDR2 FYNNEI. CDR3 coding DNA: TGTGCCAGCAGCGAACCACTTCCTAGCGGGCCCCAGCATTTT. Translated: CASSEPLPSGPQHF. Full variable domain (outside the CDR3, taken from reference TRBV2 and TRBJ1-5): EPEVTQTPSHQVTQMGQEVILRCVPISNHLYFYWYRQILGQKVEFLVSFYNNEISEKSEIFDDQFSVERPDGSNFTLKIRSTKLEDSAMYFCASSEPLPSGPQHFGDGTRLSIL.

CDR3 in amino acids: CASSFNRGRRTEAFF. CDR3 in DNA: TGTGCCAGCAGTTTCAACAGGGGGCGGAGGACTGAAGCTTTCTTT. The chain employs TRBV28 and TRBJ1-1; 9 bases line up with TRBD1. Germline CDR1 MDHEN, CDR2 SYDVKM. Trimming took 3 bases from V and 5 from J; bases not matched to a gene: 7. This CDR3 is 15 amino acids long.

This chain uses TRBV6-1 with TRBJ2-7, with 8 bases fitting TRBD1. In germline, CDR1 is MNHNS, CDR2 SASEGT. The CDR3 runs to 15 residues. After removal of 6 bases from V and 5 bases from J, the junction contained 12 bases not matched to a gene. The CDR3 bases are TGTGCCAGCAGGGAAAACCGGGACAGGCGACACGAGCAGTACTTC. Residues: CASRENRDRRHEQYF.